This paragraph covers one T cell receptor (beta chain) sequence. Sequenced by immunoSEQ multiplex PCR; TCRdb stores in-frame clones only, minus some. The table lists a few hundred thousand clones, more than 70% of them singletons. This entry is derived from a study of blood T cell repertoires in COVID-19. Study details: Whether acute or convalescent, the COVID-19 samples came from the United States, Italy and Spain. PBMCs, B-cell-depleted T cells, or T cells were the source of the cDNA or gDNA that made up the material.

Source material: peripheral blood. This TCR came from a woman aged 25 to 39 with COVID-19, enrolled during active disease.

In nucleotides, the CDR3 is TGTGCCAGCAGCCCGACAGTCTCTAGCTCCTACAATGAGCAGTTCTTC. As protein: CASSPTVSSSYNEQFF. The rearrangement links TRBV7-3 to TRBJ2-1; TRBD1 might be the D (5 bases). The CDR3 consists of 16 residues. Trimming pared 5 bases from V and 0 bases from J, leaving 14 bases between. Germline V gene lookup returns CDR1 SGHTA and CDR2 FQGTGA.